These 26 T cell receptor beta chains were all obtained from the same sample, sequenced in a study of blood T cell repertoires in COVID-19. The protocol was immunoSEQ multiplex PCR, while the TCRdb copy is restricted to in-frame clones and leaves out a portion. The profile shows 210,000 or so clones, around 83% of them singletons. The sequenced material came from peripheral blood. These receptor sequences come from a man aged 50-59 years with active or convalescent COVID-19.

The gene calls are TRBV6-1 and TRBJ2-7; tentative D call: TRBD1 (5 bases). CDR1 and CDR2 (germline): MNHNS, SASEGT. The CDR3 is 14 amino acids. Trimming took 1 base from V and 5 from J, leaving 12 bases between them. The CDR3 sequence: CASSEVAGRHEQYF. CDR3 sequence (DNA): TGTGCCAGCAGTGAAGTGGCAGGGCGGCACGAGCAGTACTTC.

The J gene is TRBJ1-4, the V gene TRBV29-1, with 7 positions matching TRBD1. This CDR3 comprises 12 residues. The germline V gene has CDR1 SQVTM and CDR2 ANQGSEA. With 7 bases clipped from V and 8 bases from J, the junction kept 7 bases outside the gene matches. The CDR3 region is CSGRDRGEKLFF. CDR3 sequence (DNA): TGCAGCGGGAGGGACAGAGGGGAAAAACTGTTTTTT.

The genes are TRBV7-3 and TRBJ2-7, with 7 bases matching TRBD2. This CDR3 is built from 14 residues. Germline V gives CDR1 SGHTA, CDR2 FQGTGA. V was clipped by 2 bases and J by 4 bases; unmatched bases: 5. Written as DNA, the CDR3 is TGTGCCAGCAGCTTAGCCCAAGCGGGATACGAGCAGTACTTC. This encodes CASSLAQAGYEQYF.

V and J are TRBV7-8 and TRBJ1-2; 11 bases agree with TRBD1. The junction had 1 base not matched to a gene; V was cut back by 3 bases and J by 7 bases. Germline V gene lookup returns CDR1 SGHVS and CDR2 FQNEAQ. This CDR3 comprises 13 residues. The DNA of the CDR3 is TGTGCCAGCAGCTTCGGGACAGGGGGTGGCTACACCTTC. Translating gives CASSFGTGGGYTF.

The rearrangement joins TRBV30 to TRBJ2-7; 15 bases are a match to TRBD2. After removal of 4 bases from V and 0 bases from J, the junction contained 7 bases not matched to a gene. CDR1 and CDR2 from the germline V gene are GTSNPN and SVGIG (reference sequence). The CDR3 totals 17 residues. In nucleotides, the CDR3 is TGTGCCTGGACACAGGGACTAGCGGGGGGCTTCTCCTACGAGCAGTACTTC. This sequence encodes CAWTQGLAGGFSYEQYF.

The chain combines TRBV5-8 with TRBJ1-5, with a tentative D call TRBD1 (5 bases). Germline CDR1 and CDR2: SGHTS and YDEGEE. The CDR3 is made up of 16 amino acids. V dropped 7 bases and J dropped 2 bases, with 19 bases sitting between them. This CDR3 reads CASGMRGGGGNQPQHF. The CDR3 DNA reads TGTGCCAGCGGCATGCGGGGGGGAGGGGGCAATCAGCCCCAGCATTTT.

Turning to this clone: A junction end diverges from the germline sequence, so it may reflect a read error. V is TRBV7-8 and J is TRBJ1-6, with D uncertain. The germline gives CDR1 SGHVS, CDR2 FQNEAQ. The CDR3 runs to 15 residues. The CDR3 spells CASSFTDSHNSPLHF. The CDR3 nucleotides read TGTGCCAGCAGCTTCACGGACTCCCATAATTCACCCCTCCACTTT.

The chain uses TRBV3-1 (or the pseudogene TRBV3-2) and TRBJ2-7; a possible D gene is TRBD2 (5 bases). Germline loops: CDR1 LGHDT, CDR2 YNNKEL (reference sequence). The V gene lost 0 bases and the J gene lost 8 bases, with 11 bases spanning the gap. The CDR3 covers 13 residues. The DNA of the CDR3 is TGTGCCAGCAGCCAAGATCCGAGGGTACAGCAGTACTTC. It is translated as CASSQDPRVQQYF.

In the case of this clone: Germline and junction disagree at one end, which may indicate a read error. The V gene is TRBV2, the J gene TRBJ2-3, with TRBD1 as a possible D gene (5 bases). CDR1 is SNHLY and CDR2 is FYNNEI in the germline V gene. This CDR3 spans 12 amino acids. For the CDR3, the DNA is TGTGCCAGCGGGGCTGGCACTGATACGCAGTATTTT. This gives the protein CASGAGTDTQYF.

The rearrangement links TRBV28 to TRBJ2-1; TRBD2 matches at 8 bases. Germline V CDR1 and CDR2: MDHEN, SYDVKM. J lost 2 bases, V lost 2 bases, and 17 bases had no gene match. CDR3 length: 20 residues. This CDR3 reads CASSLVTPRPGAGAYNEQFF. The CDR3 DNA reads TGTGCCAGCAGTTTAGTGACCCCCCGACCGGGAGCGGGAGCCTACAATGAGCAGTTCTTC.

The chain links TRBV10-3 to TRBJ1-2; possible D gene TRBD1, 5 bases. Germline V lookup: CDR1 ENHRY, CDR2 SYGVKD. Trimming took 0 bases from V and 8 from J, leaving 13 bases between them. The CDR3 covers 14 residues. Written as DNA, the CDR3 is TGTGCCATCAGTGAGTCGGCGGGGACGCACGGCTACACCTTC. Translating gives CAISESAGTHGYTF.

The gene calls are TRBV7-6 and TRBJ2-2, with 10 bases aligning to TRBD2. With 2 bases clipped from V and 0 bases from J, the junction kept 0 bases outside the gene matches. The CDR3 is 16 amino acids. Germline assignment: CDR1 SGHVS and CDR2 FNYEAQ. The CDR3, as DNA: TGTGCCAGCAGCTTACTAGCGGGGGCGAACACCGGGGAGCTGTTTTTT. Its protein is CASSLLAGANTGELFF.

DNA for the CDR3: TGTGCCAGCAGCGACTCCCTCGTATTTAGCGGGAGAGAAACAGATACGCAGTATTTT. Residues: CASSDSLVFSGRETDTQYF. The rearrangement joins TRBV9 to TRBJ2-3, with 9 bases lining up with TRBD2. V was pared by 3 bases and J by 3 bases, with 17 bases of the junction left unmatched. CDR1 and CDR2 (germline): SGDLS, YYNGEE. The CDR3 is made up of 19 amino acids.

This chain uses TRBV28 with TRBJ2-1, with 9 bases matching TRBD1. The junction had 7 bases not matched to a gene; V was cut back by 3 bases and J by 4 bases. Per the germline V gene, CDR1 is MDHEN and CDR2 is SYDVKM. The CDR3 is made up of 16 amino acids. The CDR3 loop is CASSFSAGTGYNEQFF. The DNA for the CDR3 is TGTGCCAGCAGTTTTTCGGCCGGGACAGGGTACAATGAGCAGTTCTTC.

The CDR3 nucleotides are TGCGCCAGCAGCTCGGACAGGGAGATTAATGAAAAACTGTTTTTT. It is translated as CASSSDREINEKLFF. The V and J genes are TRBV5-1 and TRBJ1-4, with 8 bases matching TRBD1. Germline CDR1 SGHRS, CDR2 YFSETQ. The CDR3 has 15 residues. The J segment lost 4 bases and the V segment lost 3 bases, leaving 5 bases of the junction unmatched. The full variable domain, with the rest looked up from reference TRBV5-1 and TRBJ1-4, is KAGVTQTPRYLIKTRGQQVTLSCSPISGHRSVSWYQQTPGQGLQFLFEYFSETQRNKGNFPGRFSGRQFSNSRSEMNVSTLELGDSALYLCASSSDREINEKLFFGSGTQLSVL.

The CDR3 nucleotides read TGTGCCAGCAGTTCCTACTCAACCCCTCACTATGGCTACACCTTC. It codes for CASSSYSTPHYGYTF. The chain combines TRBV27 with TRBJ1-2; D is unresolved. V was clipped by 4 bases and J by 3 bases, with 15 bases between them. This CDR3 has 15 amino acids. CDR1 is MNHEY and CDR2 is SMNVEV in the germline V gene (reference sequence).

V usage is TRBV5-6 and J usage is TRBJ1-3; D perhaps matches TRBD1 (5 bases). V was trimmed by 3 bases and J by 4 bases, leaving 11 bases between them. This CDR3 has 14 residues. The germline CDR1 and CDR2 sequences are SGHDT and YYEEEE. The CDR3 region is CASSYDSRGNTIYF. CDR3 in DNA: TGTGCCAGCAGCTATGACAGCCGCGGAAACACCATATATTTT.

The gene calls are TRBV6-2 or TRBV6-3 and TRBJ2-4; maybe TRBD1 (5 bases). Germline V CDR1 and CDR2: MNHEY, SVGEGT. The V gene lost 1 base and the J gene lost 1 base, with 14 bases spanning the gap. This CDR3 contains 17 residues. The CDR3 loop is CASSYYQAGSAKNIQYF. Here the CDR3 DNA reads TGTGCCAGCAGTTACTACCAGGCAGGGTCGGCCAAAAACATTCAGTACTTC.

The chain combines TRBV6-5 with TRBJ1-5; no clear D gene. V lost 2 bases to trimming and J lost 11 bases, with 16 bases between them. Germline V gene data show CDR1 as MNHEY and CDR2 as SVGAGI. The CDR3 totals 14 residues. The chain's CDR3 is CASSYRQVSAAQHF. The CDR3 nucleotides are TGTGCCAGCAGTTACCGGCAGGTATCAGCGGCCCAGCATTTT.

This chain connects TRBV3-1 (or the pseudogene TRBV3-2) to TRBJ2-3; D call uncertain. Germline loops: CDR1 LGHDT, CDR2 YNNKEL (reference sequence). The germline V and J ends were trimmed by 4 bases and 3 bases, with 5 bases remaining between them. This CDR3 has 12 amino acids. The CDR3 region is CASSLNTDTQYF. The DNA for the CDR3 is TGTGCCAGCAGCCTTAATACAGATACGCAGTATTTT.

The chain joins TRBV18 to TRBJ2-7; D uncertain. Germline V gene data show CDR1 as KGHSH and CDR2 as LQKENI. V lost 3 bases, J lost 3 bases, and 9 bases lay in between. The length of the CDR3 is 13 residues. The CDR3 is CASSPRVYYEQYF. The DNA of the CDR3 is TGTGCCAGCTCACCTCGGGTTTACTACGAGCAGTACTTC.

The rearrangement uses TRBV19 and TRBJ2-7, with TRBD1 matching 8 bases. The CDR3 is 15 amino acids. The trim removed 6 bases at V and 9 bases at J, leaving 16 bases unmatched. Germline values: CDR1 LNHDA, CDR2 SQIVND (reference sequence). CDR3 sequence: CASSHRTGRNSGQYF. The CDR3 nucleotides read TGTGCCAGTAGCCATCGGACAGGGCGGAATTCAGGGCAGTACTTC.

The V and J genes are TRBV19 and TRBJ1-2, with 8 bases matching TRBD1. The germline CDR1 and CDR2 sequences are LNHDA and SQIVND (reference sequence). After removal of 5 bases from V and 3 bases from J, the junction contained 2 bases not matched to a gene. The CDR3 totals 13 residues. CDR3 sequence (DNA): TGTGCCAGTAGTTACAGGGGGGACTATGGCTACACCTTC. Amino acids: CASSYRGDYGYTF.

The DNA of the CDR3 is TGTGCCAGTAGCCAAACGACAGGCGGCTATGGCTACACCTTC. Protein: CASSQTTGGYGYTF. The V call is TRBV19, the J call TRBJ1-2, with a possible D match to TRBD1 (6 bases). CDR3 size: 14 residues. V shed 6 bases and J shed 4 bases, with 15 bases lying between them. The germline gives CDR1 LNHDA, CDR2 SQIVND (reference sequence).

The chain has TRBV18 and TRBJ2-6; 8 positions match TRBD1. From germline, CDR1 is KGHSH and CDR2 LQKENI. The CDR3 totals 17 residues. Trimming took 3 bases from V and 0 from J; bases not matched to a gene: 4. CDR3 amino acids: CASSPLTGASGANVLTF. CDR3 bases: TGTGCCAGCTCACCGCTGACAGGGGCCTCTGGGGCCAACGTCCTGACTTTC.

The chain uses TRBV4-3 and TRBJ2-2; 9 bases are a match to TRBD2. Germline V gene data show CDR1 as LGHNA and CDR2 as YSLEER. The CDR3 extends over 17 amino acids. The trim removed 0 bases at V and 5 bases at J, leaving 7 bases unmatched. In DNA, the CDR3 is TGCGCCAGCAGCCAAGATTCGGCGGGGGGGCGGACCGGGGAGCTGTTTTTT. It translates to CASSQDSAGGRTGELFF.